This is a list of T cell receptor beta chains from one sample in a study of T cells in Graves' hyperthyroidism and ophthalmopathy. A single record per CDR3 protein comes from TCRdb applying MiXCR to the multiplex PCR reads. The sample includes roughly 840,000 distinct CDR3 sequences, 35% to 40% of them seen just once. The material sequenced was blood. Receptors originate from a man between 18 and 29 years old with Graves' hyperthyroidism. Each CDR3 is given without its conserved first and last residue.

>TRBJ2-5|TRBV2
ASSYGTSGVMETQY
>TRBJ1-1|TRBV19
ASTPTRPNTEAF
>TRBJ2-3|TRBV7-9
ATSQGRQNTDTQY
>TRBJ2-7|TRBV10-3
AIRGVNSYEQY
>TRBJ2-2|TRBV25-1
ASRVANTGELF
>TRBJ1-5|TRBV19
ASSIRVWDRETSNQPQH
>TRBJ2-5|TRBV7-3
ASSLTGLAGETQY
>TRBJ1-1|TRBV19
ASSSRHGSGTEAF
>TRBJ1-1|TRBV20-1
SAKEGLQLYTEAF
>TRBJ2-2|TRBV7-9
ASSSWTANTGELF
>TRBJ1-5|TRBV24-1
ATMDGLGHQPQH
>TRBJ1-1|TRBV7-9
ATDREDRLNTEAF
>TRBJ2-7|TRBV12-3/TRBV12-4
ASRPPGRDEQY
>TRBJ2-5|TRBV2
ASSAPEGTQY
>TRBJ1-4|TRBV7-9
ATSLGDKLF
>TRBJ2-2|TRBV7-2
ASSLAGTQRTGELF
>TRBJ1-1|TRBV15
ATSRGAEAF
>TRBJ1-6|TRBV10-3
ASVFFVENNSPLH
>TRBJ2-2|TRBV2
ASREGANTGELF
>TRBJ1-1|TRBV19
ASKPQEGRGGMNTEAF
>TRBJ1-5|TRBV10-3
AISAQGNNQPQH
>TRBJ1-2|TRBV12-3/TRBV12-4
ASTRGGVGYT
>TRBJ1-1|TRBV11-3
ASSVSGYTEAF
>TRBJ2-7|TRBV12-3/TRBV12-4
ASSTGQGATYEQY
>TRBJ1-1|TRBV20-1
SAWSGSMNTEAF
>TRBJ1-1|TRBV20-1
SAGEAF
>TRBJ2-7|TRBV19
ASDNRISYEQY